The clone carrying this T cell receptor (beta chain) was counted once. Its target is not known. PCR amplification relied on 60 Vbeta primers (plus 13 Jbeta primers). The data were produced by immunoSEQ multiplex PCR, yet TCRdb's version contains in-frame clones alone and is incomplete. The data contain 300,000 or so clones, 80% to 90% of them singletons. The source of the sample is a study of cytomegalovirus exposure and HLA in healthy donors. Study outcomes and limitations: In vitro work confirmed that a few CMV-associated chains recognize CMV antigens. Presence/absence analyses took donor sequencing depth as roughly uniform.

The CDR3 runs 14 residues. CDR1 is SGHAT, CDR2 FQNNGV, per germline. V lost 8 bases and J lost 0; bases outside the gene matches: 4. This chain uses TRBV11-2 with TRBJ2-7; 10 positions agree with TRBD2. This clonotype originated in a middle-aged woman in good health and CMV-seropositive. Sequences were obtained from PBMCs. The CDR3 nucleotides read TGTGCCAGCTGCGGGACTAGCGTCTCCTACGAGCAGTACTTC. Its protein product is CASCGTSVSYEQYF.